This record looks at one T cell receptor (beta chain) sequence and its context. Trimming removed 7 bases at V and 2 bases at J, with 17 bases between. There are 15 residues in the CDR3. Per the germline V gene, CDR1 is MDHEN and CDR2 is SYDVKM. Clones were sequenced by immunoSEQ multiplex PCR, and TCRdb holds only the in-frame ones, with some missing. The data contain 70,000 to 100,000 clones, approximately 90% of them singletons. This sample is part of a study of OX40 agonist ivuxolimab in advanced cancers. Study details: The drug used for patients, ivuxolimab, was an agonistic anti-OX40 (CD134) antibody. Six ivuxolimab dose levels, 0.01 to 10 mg/kg, were given intravenously every 2 weeks. Three dose-escalation patients had partial responses: one with hepatocellular carcinoma and two with cutaneous melanoma.

This material consisted of CD4+ or CD8+ T cells sorted from blood, taken in a trial of the OX40 agonist ivuxolimab. The receptor was derived from an adult with an advanced solid tumor such as melanoma, head and neck, liver or kidney cancer. This chain uses TRBV28 with TRBJ1-2, with TRBD1 as a possible D gene (5 bases). The CDR3 nucleotides read TGTGCCAGCACCAAACGGTGGGGGGAGAACTATGGCTACACCTTC. Protein product: CASTKRWGENYGYTF.